The clone carrying this T cell receptor beta chain occurred a few times. Its antigen is as yet unknown. Sequencing used immunoSEQ multiplex PCR; TCRdb keeps in-frame clones, though not all of them. In the table there are roughly 76,000 clones, 85% to 95% of which are singletons. This specimen belongs to a study of lymphopenia after photon versus proton radiotherapy. Study observations and caveats: Oligoclonal CD8+ Temra expansion after nadir drove photon patients' diversity drop.

Sample: peripheral blood, taken from a patient treated with photon-based radiotherapy. The receptor comes from a woman between 35 and 50 years old with cholangiocarcinoma.

The DNA of the CDR3 is TGTGCCAGCAGTTTAATGAAAGGAGGCAATCAGCCCCAGCATTTT. Its protein is CASSLMKGGNQPQHF. The chain carries TRBV27 and TRBJ1-5; D remains ambiguous. Trimming pared 2 bases from V and 2 bases from J, leaving 10 bases between. Germline CDR1 and CDR2: MNHEY and SMNVEV (reference sequence). This CDR3 has 15 amino acids.